A single sample gave rise to the 22 T cell receptor beta chains below, sequenced in a study of cytomegalovirus exposure and HLA in healthy donors. PCR was performed using 60 Vbeta and 13 Jbeta primers. Produced via immunoSEQ multiplex PCR; TCRdb's table is partial and in-frame only. The sample has nearly 110,000 clones, roughly 80% seen once. Specimen: PBMCs. Source of these receptors: a man aged 55-75 years in good health and CMV-seronegative.

This clone was observed once. The CDR3, as DNA: TGCGCCAGCAGCTTGGGTAGCGGGAATACCTACGAGCAGTACTTC. Protein product: CASSLGSGNTYEQYF. The V and J genes are TRBV5-1 and TRBJ2-7; 8 nucleotides match TRBD2. Germline assignment: CDR1 SGHRS and CDR2 YFSETQ. The J segment lost 2 bases and the V segment lost 0 bases, leaving 4 bases of the junction unmatched. The CDR3 has 15 amino acids.

For the CDR3, the DNA is TGTGCCAGCAACAGCAATGCGGACAGGGGTGGAGGCTACACCTTC. As protein: CASNSNADRGGGYTF. The chain links TRBV2 to TRBJ1-2; 9 nucleotides line up with TRBD1. The V and J ends lost 7 bases and 8 bases, in that order; junction bases with no gene match: 14. Germline lookup yields CDR1 SNHLY and CDR2 FYNNEI. The CDR3 loop spans 15 amino acids.

The V and J genes are TRBV11-2 and TRBJ2-1, with 12 bases matching TRBD2. V was pared by 2 bases and J by 12 bases, with 14 bases of the junction left unmatched. Germline assignment: CDR1 SGHAT and CDR2 FQNNGV. The CDR3 runs 17 residues. The CDR3 here is CASSLIVGLAGGPGQFF. The DNA for the CDR3 is TGTGCCAGCAGCTTAATTGTCGGGCTAGCGGGGGGGCCGGGGCAGTTCTTC.

This clone was detected only a few times. The chain uses TRBV30 and TRBJ2-7; a weak D match, TRBD1 (6 bases). Germline loops: CDR1 GTSNPN, CDR2 SVGIG (reference sequence). The CDR3 has 13 amino acids. Between the trimmed V and J ends, which lost 5 bases and 4 bases, there was a span of 15 bases. CDR3 DNA sequence: TGTGCCTGGTCAAAGACAGGCCTTTACGAGCAGTACTTC. Translating gives CAWSKTGLYEQYF. Drawing the rest from reference TRBV30 and TRBJ2-7, the complete variable domain is SQTIHQWPATLVQPVGSPLSLECTVEGTSNPNLYWYRQAAGRGLQLLFYSVGIGQISSEVPQNLSASRPQDRQFILSSKKLLLSDSGFYLCAWSKTGLYEQYFGPGTRLTVT.

The sample holds one count of this clone. The V gene is TRBV2, the J gene TRBJ1-2, with 7 bases fitting TRBD1. V lost 3 bases, J lost 8 bases, and 9 bases stayed unmatched. CDR3 length equals 14 residues. Germline V gene sequence: CDR1 SNHLY, CDR2 FYNNEI. The CDR3 sequence is CASSEESGGSGYTF. CDR3 DNA: TGTGCCAGCAGTGAGGAGTCAGGGGGAAGCGGCTACACCTTC.

The V and J genes are TRBV28 and TRBJ2-7; TRBD1 matches at 7 bases. Germline V gene data show CDR1 as MDHEN and CDR2 as SYDVKM. The CDR3 spans 13 residues. After removal of 4 bases from V and 1 base from J, the junction contained 1 base not matched to a gene. The CDR3 DNA sequence: TGTGCCAGCAGTTCGGGACAGTCCTACGAGCAGTACGTC. It translates to CASSSGQSYEQYV.

This clone was found once. The chain combines TRBV27 with TRBJ1-1; 9 nucleotides match TRBD1. J was trimmed by 3 bases and V by 7 bases; bases with no gene match: 9. Germline CDR1 and CDR2: MNHEY and SMNVEV (reference sequence). This CDR3 comprises 15 residues. The chain's CDR3 is CASTRTGAGDTEAFF. The CDR3 DNA follows: TGTGCCAGCACCCGGACAGGGGCCGGGGACACTGAAGCTTTCTTT.

The gene calls are TRBV4-1 and TRBJ1-2; D is unresolved. The V gene's germline CDR1 is MGHRA and CDR2 YSYEKL. V shed 3 bases and J shed 0 bases, with 14 bases lying between them. This CDR3 has 16 amino acids. CDR3 in amino acids: CASSHLTLSSNYGYTF. The DNA of the CDR3 is TGCGCCAGCAGCCACCTGACACTTTCCTCTAACTATGGCTACACCTTC.

The chain combines TRBV7-2 with TRBJ1-6; tentative D call: TRBD1 (5 bases). The CDR3 loop spans 15 amino acids. Trimming stripped 5 bases from V and 9 bases from J, with 17 bases between. Germline-derived CDR1 and CDR2 are SGHTA and FQGNSA. The CDR3 DNA follows: TGTGCCAGCAGCCAACAGGAGACAATACGTTCACCCCTCCACTTT. This sequence encodes CASSQQETIRSPLHF.

For the CDR3, the DNA is TGTGCCAGCTCACCAAGAGGGGCGGGAGAAAAACTGTTTTTT. Translated, it gives CASSPRGAGEKLFF. This chain connects TRBV18 to TRBJ1-4; weak D call: TRBD1 (5 bases). V was trimmed by 2 bases and J by 8 bases, leaving 12 bases between them. Per germline, CDR1 KGHSH and CDR2 LQKENI. The CDR3 consists of 14 residues.

The gene calls are TRBV6-1 and TRBJ1-5; 12 nucleotides align to TRBD1. This CDR3 comprises 14 residues. Germline CDR1 reads MNHNS; CDR2 reads SASEGT. The ends lost 8 bases at V and 6 bases at J; junction bases unmatched: 5. The DNA of the CDR3 is TGTGCCAGCGGGGGACAGGGGGCGAGTCAGCCCCAGCATTTT. The encoded protein is CASGGQGASQPQHF.

The chain couples TRBV7-8 to TRBJ2-3; the D gene is possibly TRBD1 (5 bases). V lost 3 bases and J lost 5, with 15 bases in between. The CDR3 contains 15 residues. Germline V gene lookup returns CDR1 SGHVS and CDR2 FQNEAQ. CDR3 DNA sequence: TGTGCCAGCAGCTTGGGTCAGGGCCTAGGAGATACGCAGTATTTT. Protein: CASSLGQGLGDTQYF.

This clone has only one observation. This sequence joins TRBV5-1 and TRBJ2-5; 8 positions match TRBD1. Germline V gene data show CDR1 as SGHRS and CDR2 as YFSETQ. CDR3 length equals 15 residues. Trimming removed 4 bases from V and 5 bases from J; junction bases left unmatched: 10. The CDR3 DNA sequence: TGCGCCAGCAGCGTAGGACAGGGTAGGTCCGAGACCCAGTACTTC. Translation gives CASSVGQGRSETQYF.

CDR3 amino acids: CASSSRPNRGPGANVLTF. In DNA form, the CDR3 reads TGTGCCAGCTCATCGCGACCAAACAGGGGGCCTGGGGCCAACGTCCTGACTTTC. The rearrangement uses TRBV18 and TRBJ2-6, with 9 bases fitting TRBD1. This CDR3 is built from 18 residues. Germline V gene sequence: CDR1 KGHSH, CDR2 LQKENI. Trimming took 5 bases from V and 2 from J; bases not matched to a gene: 10.

This rearrangement joins TRBV6-5 to TRBJ2-7, with TRBD2 matching 13 bases. Germline values: CDR1 MNHEY, CDR2 SVGAGI. This CDR3 has 14 residues. The J segment lost 4 bases and the V segment lost 6 bases, leaving 3 bases of the junction unmatched. The chain's CDR3 is CASRGLAGVYEQYF. CDR3 nucleotide sequence: TGTGCCAGCAGAGGACTAGCGGGAGTATACGAGCAGTACTTC.

The chain uses TRBV5-3 and TRBJ2-7, with 7 bases aligning to TRBD1. TRBV5-3 is recorded as an ORF, its role being uncertain. The CDR3 is made up of 14 amino acids. Trimming took 3 bases from V and 4 from J; bases not matched to a gene: 7. As DNA, the CDR3 is TGTGCCAGAAGCTCCGACAGGGTGGGATACGAGCAGTACGTC. This sequence encodes CARSSDRVGYEQYV.

V gene TRBV9 combines with J gene TRBJ2-3, with 9 bases that match TRBD1. Losses at the gene ends were 5 bases for V and 1 base for J; bases not matched to a gene: 5. There are 15 residues in the CDR3. CDR1 is SGDLS, CDR2 YYNGEE, per germline. This chain's CDR3 is CASSWTGARTDTQYF. As DNA, the CDR3 is TGTGCCAGCAGTTGGACAGGGGCACGCACAGATACGCAGTATTTT.

In this sample, this clone turned up a few times. The chain uses TRBV5-1 and TRBJ2-7, with 13 bases that match TRBD2. The trim removed 4 bases at V and 5 bases at J, leaving 6 bases unmatched. The CDR3 totals 15 residues. CDR1 and CDR2 from the germline V gene are SGHRS and YFSETQ. In DNA, the CDR3 is TGCGCCAGCAGCCCTACTAGCGGGGGGGCACACGAGCAGTACTTC. This sequence encodes CASSPTSGGAHEQYF.

The chain joins TRBV6-4 to TRBJ1-6; D unresolved. Germline V gene lookup returns CDR1 MRHNA and CDR2 SNTAGT. With 0 bases removed from V and 6 bases from J, the gap between germline ends came to 9 bases. This CDR3 comprises 15 residues. CDR3 amino acids: CASSDSRQTNSPLHF. As DNA, the CDR3 is TGTGCCAGCAGTGACTCGAGGCAGACTAATTCACCCCTCCACTTT.

V usage is TRBV6-1 and J usage is TRBJ2-1; D is perhaps TRBD2 (7 bases). This CDR3 is 14 amino acids long. With 7 bases removed from V and 5 bases from J, the gap between germline ends came to 15 bases. CDR1 is MNHNS and CDR2 is SASEGT in the germline V gene. In nucleotides, the CDR3 is TGTGCCAGCATTAGAGGGGGGGCGGACAATGAGCAGTTCTTC. Translating it yields CASIRGGADNEQFF.

This chain connects TRBV11-2 to TRBJ2-7, with 8 bases fitting TRBD2. The CDR3 spans 15 residues. Unmatched junction bases numbered 10, after V lost 3 bases and J lost 6 bases. Per the germline V gene, CDR1 is SGHAT and CDR2 is FQNNGV. The CDR3 DNA follows: TGTGCCAGCAGCTTTGGGCGGGGGGTATTTAGCGAGCAGTACTTC. Its protein product is CASSFGRGVFSEQYF.

CDR3 loop: CASSLRGQGDRADTQYF. In DNA form, the CDR3 reads TGTGCCAGCTCACTAAGAGGACAGGGGGACAGGGCAGATACGCAGTATTTT. V usage is TRBV18 and J usage is TRBJ2-3; 10 nucleotides align to TRBD1. Germline CDR1 reads KGHSH; CDR2 reads LQKENI. The V and J ends lost 4 bases and 4 bases, in that order; junction bases with no gene match: 11. The CDR3 length is 17 residues.